Following are 30 T cell receptor beta chains from one sample sequenced in a study of early T cells in non-severe SARS-CoV-2 infection. One entry per CDR3 protein results from TCRdb running MiXCR on the 5' RACE reads. The sample comprises some 77,000 distinct CDR3 sequences, 9.5% to 15% of which are singletons, and 1.1% rests with the top ten. Material for sequencing was whole blood. The receptors stem from an adult who was a healthcare worker with PCR-confirmed SARS-CoV-2 infection or an uninfected control (not recorded which).

This clonotype was detected many times. V usage is TRBV20-1 and J usage is TRBJ2-7, with D possibly being TRBD1 or TRBD2 (6 bases each). Germline values: CDR1 DFQATT, CDR2 SNEGSKA (reference sequence). This CDR3 is built from 13 residues. The V end lost 3 bases, the J end lost 4 bases, and 13 bases lay between the germline ends. The CDR3 region has the DNA TGCAGTGCTAGTAGGGGGACTCCGTACGAGCAGTACTTC. Its protein product is CSASRGTPYEQYF.

This clonotype was detected many times. This chain connects TRBV28 to TRBJ1-6, with 7 bases that match TRBD1. The CDR3 has 17 amino acids. Germline CDR1 is MDHEN and CDR2 is SYDVKM. V was pared by 2 bases and J by 0 bases, with 4 bases of the junction left unmatched. In DNA form, the CDR3 reads TGTGCCAGCAGTTTACGAGGGGGCGCCTCCTATAATTCACCCCTCCACTTT. This translates into CASSLRGGASYNSPLHF.

Here the CDR3 reads CASSYPAGRATEAFF. In nucleotides, the CDR3 is TGTGCCAGCAGTTACCCCGCCGGGCGGGCCACTGAAGCTTTCTTT. The chain recombines TRBV6-2 or TRBV6-3 with TRBJ1-1; D not resolved. Trimming removed 2 bases from V and 4 bases from J, with 14 bases in between. The germline V gene has CDR1 MNHEY and CDR2 SVGEGT. The CDR3 is made up of 15 amino acids.

V usage is TRBV6-2 or TRBV6-3 and J usage is TRBJ2-5; D call uncertain. With 5 bases removed from V and 0 bases from J, the gap between germline ends came to 16 bases. Germline values: CDR1 MNHEY, CDR2 SVGEGT. This CDR3 region has 16 residues. The CDR3 region has the DNA TGTGCCAGCAGTCCTGTGGCTAGATCGTACCAAGAGACCCAGTACTTC. Its translation is CASSPVARSYQETQYF.

This clonotype was detected ten times or more. The gene calls are TRBV6-5 and TRBJ2-5; D is ambiguous. Per the germline V gene, CDR1 is MNHEY and CDR2 is SVGAGI. V was shortened by 2 bases and J by 1 base, with 11 bases between the two germline ends. The CDR3 consists of 15 residues. CDR3 in DNA: TGTGCCAGCAGTTACAGGCCCATTGGCCAAGAGACCCAGTACTTC. Its protein product is CASSYRPIGQETQYF.

There are many counts of this clonotype. This chain links TRBV20-1 with TRBJ1-1; D unresolved. From germline, CDR1 is DFQATT and CDR2 SNEGSKA (reference sequence). V lost 4 bases, J lost 0 bases, and 12 bases lay in between. The CDR3 has 14 residues. The CDR3 is CSAIGDSLNTEAFF. The CDR3 DNA sequence: TGCAGTGCTATCGGCGACTCCTTGAACACTGAAGCTTTCTTT.

At least ten counts were recorded for this clonotype. The chain combines TRBV6-5 with TRBJ2-2; TRBD2 matches at 13 bases. With V trimmed by 6 bases and J by 5 bases, 6 bases remained unmatched. The CDR3 has 16 residues. The germline V gene has CDR1 MNHEY and CDR2 SVGAGI. Written as DNA, the CDR3 is TGTGCCAGCAGCCCGACTAGCGGGAGGCCGACCGGGGAGCTGTTTTTT. This codes for CASSPTSGRPTGELFF.

This clonotype occurred many times. J is TRBJ2-1 and V is TRBV29-1; D is perhaps TRBD2 (5 bases). V was clipped by 5 bases and J by 4 bases, with 12 bases between them. Germline V CDR1 and CDR2: SQVTM, ANQGSEA. CDR3 length: 13 residues. The CDR3 DNA reads TGCAGCGTTCCGTCTAGCAGGTACAATGAGCAGTTCTTC. It codes for CSVPSSRYNEQFF.

V usage is TRBV6-2 or TRBV6-3 and J usage is TRBJ2-7, with 10 positions matching TRBD1. The germline gives CDR1 MNHEY, CDR2 SVGEGT. Trimming at V came to 6 bases and at J to 5 bases, leaving 10 bases not matched to a gene. This CDR3 contains 15 residues. The CDR3 protein is CASSQRQGAQNEQYF. As DNA, the CDR3 is TGTGCCAGCAGCCAGAGACAGGGGGCACAGAACGAGCAGTACTTC.

This clonotype was seen ten or more times. The rearrangement uses TRBV6-5 and TRBJ1-5; maybe TRBD1 (6 bases). V was clipped by 5 bases and J by 4 bases, with 9 bases between them. Per the germline V gene, CDR1 is MNHEY and CDR2 is SVGAGI. CDR3 size: 13 residues. The chain's CDR3 is CASSPDRNQPQHF. The CDR3 DNA sequence: TGTGCCAGCAGTCCCGACAGGAATCAGCCCCAGCATTTT.

This clonotype was recorded a few times. This chain connects TRBV5-4 to TRBJ1-6, with D maybe TRBD1 (6 bases). CDR1 is SGHNT, CDR2 YYREEE, per germline (reference sequence). Between the trimmed V and J ends, which lost 0 bases and 8 bases, there was a span of 9 bases. CDR3 length: 14 residues. The CDR3 DNA follows: TGTGCCAGCAGCTTGGCAGGGGCGGATTCACCCCTCCACTTT. Protein sequence: CASSLAGADSPLHF. The full variable domain, rest sourced from reference TRBV5-4 and TRBJ1-6, is ETGVTQSPTHLIKTRGQQVTLRCSSQSGHNTVSWYQQALGQGPQFIFQYYREEENGRGNFPPRFSGLQFPNYSSELNVNALELDDSALYLCASSLAGADSPLHFGNGTRLTVT.

Many counts were recorded for this clonotype. The genes are TRBV11-2 and TRBJ2-5; TRBD2 matches at 10 bases. The CDR3 consists of 16 residues. CDR1 and CDR2 from the germline V gene are SGHAT and FQNNGV. V lost 4 bases and J lost 1; bases outside the gene matches: 6. This CDR3 reads CASSSWTSGLQETQYF. CDR3 sequence (DNA): TGTGCCAGCAGCTCCTGGACTAGCGGACTCCAAGAGACCCAGTACTTC. Using reference TRBV11-2 and TRBJ2-5 for the parts outside the CDR3, the full variable domain is EAGVAQSPRYKIIEKRQSVAFWCNPISGHATLYWYQQILGQGPKLLIQFQNNGVVDDSQLPKDRFSAERLKGVDSTLKIQPAKLEDSAVYLCASSSWTSGLQETQYFGPGTRLLVL.

The rearrangement joins TRBV29-1 to TRBJ2-3; D is perhaps TRBD2 (6 bases). V shed 2 bases and J shed 1 base, with 10 bases lying between them. The CDR3 is made up of 14 amino acids. Looked up from germline, CDR1 is SQVTM and CDR2 is ANQGSEA. CDR3 loop: CSVEMRGRTDTQYF. CDR3 sequence (DNA): TGCAGCGTTGAAATGCGGGGACGCACAGATACGCAGTATTTT.

This clonotype was found a few times. J is TRBJ2-2 and V is TRBV7-2; no reliable D call. The CDR3 totals 14 residues. V gave up 3 bases and J gave up 4 bases, with 9 bases separating them. CDR1 is SGHTA and CDR2 is FQGNSA in the germline V gene. CDR3: CASSLVATTGELFF. CDR3 DNA: TGTGCCAGCAGCTTGGTAGCTACCACCGGGGAGCTGTTTTTT.

The chain couples TRBV10-3 to TRBJ2-7; 12 bases line up with TRBD2. The CDR3 has 14 residues. Trimming removed 4 bases from V and 4 bases from J; junction bases left unmatched: 2. In germline, CDR1 is ENHRY, CDR2 SYGVKD. The CDR3 loop is CAISGTSGIYEQYF. DNA of the CDR3: TGTGCCATCAGTGGGACTAGCGGGATATACGAGCAGTACTTC.

The sample holds a few counts of this clonotype. The rearrangement links TRBV11-2 to TRBJ1-2; D remains unclear. The CDR3 runs to 15 residues. The germline CDR1 and CDR2 sequences are SGHAT and FQNNGV. The ends were cut back, 5 bases at V and 3 bases at J, with 16 bases in the middle. CDR3 in amino acids: CASSPAWIHHYGYTF. CDR3 sequence (DNA): TGTGCCAGCAGCCCCGCCTGGATCCATCACTATGGCTACACCTTC.

This clonotype came up a few times. CDR3 coding DNA: TGTGCCAGCAGTTTGAGGGTTAACTATGGCTACACCTTC. Encoded protein: CASSLRVNYGYTF. J is TRBJ1-2 and V is TRBV12-3 or TRBV12-4; D ambiguous. V gave up 3 bases and J gave up 1 base, with 6 bases separating them. CDR3 length equals 13 residues.

This clonotype showed up many times. The genes are TRBV6-2 or TRBV6-3 and TRBJ2-4, with D possibly matching TRBD2 (6 bases). Trimming shortened V by 5 bases and J by 0 bases, and 17 bases separated the two germline ends. The CDR3 runs 17 residues. Germline lookup yields CDR1 MNHEY and CDR2 SVGEGT. The CDR3 region is CASSPAGRKLAKNIQYF. CDR3 coding DNA: TGTGCCAGCAGTCCTGCGGGGCGGAAGTTAGCCAAAAACATTCAGTACTTC.

The J gene is TRBJ2-6, the V gene TRBV10-3; D remains ambiguous. CDR1 ENHRY and CDR2 SYGVKD come from the germline V gene. Trimming left V 4 bases short and J 1 base short, with 14 bases between. The CDR3 loop spans 17 amino acids. The CDR3 loop is CAISAERLASGANVLTF. CDR3 sequence (DNA): TGTGCCATCAGTGCTGAGAGGCTGGCTTCTGGGGCCAACGTCCTGACTTTC.

Note on this clonotype: This may be a read error: a much more frequent sequence differs by one nucleotide. The rearrangement joins TRBV7-2 to TRBJ2-1; no definite D call. The CDR3 length is 14 residues. Germline loops: CDR1 SGHTA, CDR2 FQGNSA. The CDR3 reads CVSSFRSPYNEQFF. CDR3 coding DNA: TGTGTCAGCAGCTTTAGAAGCCCCTACAATGAGCAGTTCTTC.

This clonotype came up a few times. CDR3 nucleotide sequence: TGCAGTGCAATAAACAGGGCTACTGGGGCCAACGTCCTGACTTTC. Translated: CSAINRATGANVLTF. This chain joins TRBV20-1 and TRBJ2-6; perhaps TRBD1 as D (6 bases). Trimming left V 6 bases short and J 2 bases short, with 14 bases between. This CDR3 has 15 amino acids. Germline-derived CDR1 and CDR2 are DFQATT and SNEGSKA (reference sequence).

The chain is built from TRBV5-1 and TRBJ1-3, with D hard to call. Germline CDR1 is SGHRS and CDR2 is YFSETQ. Trimming removed 0 bases at V and 0 bases at J, with 10 bases between. The CDR3 is made up of 16 amino acids. This chain's CDR3 is CASSLAGEVSGNTIYF. The CDR3 region has the DNA TGCGCCAGCAGCTTGGCCGGGGAGGTCTCTGGAAACACCATATATTTT.

This clonotype was counted between two and nine times. V and J are TRBV3-1 and TRBJ2-1; perhaps D is TRBD1 or TRBD2 (5 bases each). The CDR3 sequence is 13 residues long. In germline, CDR1 is LGHDT, CDR2 YNNKEL (reference sequence). V was trimmed by 4 bases and J by 5 bases, leaving 9 bases between them. The CDR3 sequence: CASSRDLNNEQFF. The CDR3 DNA reads as TGTGCCAGCAGCCGGGACCTGAACAATGAGCAGTTCTTC.

This clonotype was counted between two and nine times. The chain is built from TRBV4-1 and TRBJ2-1; TRBD2 might be the D (6 bases). This CDR3 is 13 amino acids long. Germline V gene data show CDR1 as MGHRA and CDR2 as YSYEKL. Trimming stripped 5 bases from V and 8 bases from J, with 13 bases between. For the CDR3, the DNA is TGCGCCAGCAGCAAGGGGAGGTTATATGAGCAGTTCTTC. Protein product: CASSKGRLYEQFF.

This clonotype was counted only a few times. CDR3 nucleotide sequence: TGTGCCACCAGTGCAACTAGCGGAGCCTACAATGAGCAGTTCTTC. Residues: CATSATSGAYNEQFF. This rearrangement joins TRBV24-1 to TRBJ2-1; 8 bases align to TRBD2. CDR1 and CDR2 (germline): KGHDR, SFDVKD. J lost 2 bases, V lost 5 bases, and 4 bases had no gene match. This CDR3 has 15 residues.

This clonotype was detected many times. The rearrangement joins TRBV2 to TRBJ2-7; D not certain. Germline CDR1 SNHLY, CDR2 FYNNEI. This CDR3 is 13 amino acids long. Trimming removed 3 bases from V and 2 bases from J, with 8 bases in between. Here the CDR3 DNA reads TGTGCCAGCAGTGACCGGATAACCTACGAGCAGTACTTC. This gives the protein CASSDRITYEQYF.

There are a few counts of this clonotype. The V gene is TRBV28, the J gene TRBJ2-3; 12 bases align to TRBD2. The germline CDR1 and CDR2 sequences are MDHEN and SYDVKM. Trimming at V came to 4 bases and at J to 3 bases, leaving 5 bases not matched to a gene. The CDR3 is made up of 16 amino acids. The CDR3 bases are TGTGCCAGCAGTTCCCCTAGCGGGGGGGCGACAGATACGCAGTATTTT. It translates to CASSSPSGGATDTQYF.

This clonotype was counted at least ten times. The rearrangement joins TRBV6-4 to TRBJ2-1; TRBD1 might be the D (6 bases). V was pared by 4 bases and J by 0 bases, with 13 bases between. Germline lookup yields CDR1 MRHNA and CDR2 SNTAGT. This CDR3 has 16 residues. CDR3: CASSARGQDSYNEQFF. The DNA for the CDR3 is TGTGCCAGCAGTGCCAGGGGCCAAGACTCCTACAATGAGCAGTTCTTC.

This clonotype was recorded many times. The chain has TRBV7-8 and TRBJ2-5; D uncertain. The CDR3 runs 16 residues. Trimming left V 5 bases short and J 5 bases short, with 21 bases between. Germline-derived CDR1 and CDR2 are SGHVS and FQNEAQ. The CDR3 bases are TGTGCCAGCAGCCAAACGGCTCTCACTAACCGGGAGACCCAGTACTTC. Protein sequence: CASSQTALTNRETQYF.

The chain carries TRBV19 and TRBJ2-2, with D unresolved. Germline CDR1 and CDR2: LNHDA and SQIVND (reference sequence). The CDR3 sequence is 12 residues long. V lost 5 bases and J lost 7, with 8 bases in between. The CDR3 is CASSPPHGELFF. For the CDR3, the DNA is TGTGCCAGTAGTCCTCCCCACGGGGAGCTGTTTTTT. Variable domain in full (rest from reference TRBV19 and TRBJ2-2): DGGITQSPKYLFRKEGQNVTLSCEQNLNHDAMYWYRQDPGQGLRLIYYSQIVNDFQKGDIAEGYSVSREKKESFPLTVTSAQKNPTAFYLCASSPPHGELFFGEGSRLTVL.